The rows below give T cell receptor beta chains drawn from one sample of a study of cytomegalovirus exposure and HLA in healthy donors. Profiled with immunoSEQ multiplex PCR; TCRdb holds only in-frame clones, not every one. Here the sample spans tens of thousands of clones, roughly 97% being singletons. The sequencing input was PBMCs. These receptors came from a man aged 18 to 29 in good health and CMV-seronegative. CDR3s include the opening cysteine and the closing phenylalanine or tryptophan. Each record gives: CDR3 length, J gene, D gene, V gene, clone size, CDR3 DNA, CDR3 protein. The D gene is left open where the match is weak. Not all rows give a size; the values are once, few, many and, for expanded clones, a class.

12	TRBJ2-1	-	TRBV4-2	-	TGTGCCAGCAGCCATGCGTCAGGGTGGCCGTTCTTC	CASSHASGWPFF
14	TRBJ2-7	-	TRBV21-1	-	TGTGCCAGCAGCAAAGCTGACAGAGCCTACGAGCAGTACTTC	CASSKADRAYEQYF
14	TRBJ2-1	TRBD1	TRBV27	-	TGTGCCAGCAGAACAGGGGGCCGTTTCAATGAGCAGTTCTTC	CASRTGGRFNEQFF
14	TRBJ2-1	TRBD1	TRBV11-3	-	TGTGCCAGCAGCTTTCGGGACAGGGGCAATGAGCAGTTCTTC	CASSFRDRGNEQFF
15	TRBJ1-4	TRBD1	TRBV5-4	-	TGTGCCAGCAGTACGGGGACAGGGTACCGCGAAAAACTGTTTTTT	CASSTGTGYREKLFF
13	TRBJ1-5	TRBD1	TRBV18	-	TGTGCCAGCTCACCAGAGGGGGCCCAGCCCCAGCATTTT	CASSPEGAQPQHF
14	TRBJ1-5	-	TRBV2	-	TGTGCCAGCAGCCTGACAGGCCGCAATCAGCCCCAGCATTTT	CASSLTGRNQPQHF
14	TRBJ1-6	-	TRBV6-5	-	TGTGCCAGCAGTTACTCGAGATTGGATTCACCCCTCCACTTT	CASSYSRLDSPLHF
14	TRBJ2-7	TRBD1	TRBV6-5	-	TGTGCCAGCAGTTACTCGACAGGGGCCTACGAGCAGTACTTC	CASSYSTGAYEQYF
15	TRBJ1-4	-	TRBV5-6	once	TGTGCCAGCAGCTTTAGGGCAGGGATCCATGAAAAACTGTTTTTT	CASSFRAGIHEKLFF
14	TRBJ2-1	TRBD2	TRBV10-3	-	TGTGCCATCAGGAGCGGGACGGGCTACAATGAGCAGTTCTTC	CAIRSGTGYNEQFF
14	TRBJ1-2	TRBD1	TRBV7-9	-	TGTGCCAGCAGCGTTACCGGGACAGGGTATGGCTACACCTTC	CASSVTGTGYGYTF
15	TRBJ1-5	TRBD1	TRBV29-1	-	TGCAGCGTTAGCTTGGGACAGGGTTCCAATCAGCCCCAGCATTTT	CSVSLGQGSNQPQHF
13	TRBJ1-2	-	TRBV10-3	-	TGTGCCACCGCCCCGCAGGGTGCCGATGGCTACACCTTC	CATAPQGADGYTF
15	TRBJ1-1	TRBD1	TRBV14	-	TGTGCCAGCAGCCATAACAGGGGTTGGGACACTGAAGCTTTCTTT	CASSHNRGWDTEAFF
15	TRBJ1-4	TRBD1	TRBV7-2	-	TGTGCCAGCAGATACACAGGGGGGGACAATGAAAAACTGTTTTTT	CASRYTGGDNEKLFF
15	TRBJ2-1	TRBD2	TRBV6-1	-	TGTGCCAGCAGTGATCGGCGGGAGTTTAAGGTTGAGCAGTTCTTC	CASSDRREFKVEQFF
15	TRBJ1-2	TRBD1	TRBV28	-	TGTGCCAGCAGTAACGTCCAGGGGGTTTTTTATGGCTACACCTTC	CASSNVQGVFYGYTF
15	TRBJ1-5	-	TRBV27	-	TGTGCCAGCAGTCTCTCAGGGTTTAGCAATCAGCCCCAGCATTTT	CASSLSGFSNQPQHF
15	TRBJ2-7	TRBD1	TRBV10-3	-	TGTGCCATTTCTCTCGGACAGGGGGCCTCCTACGAGCAGTACTTC	CAISLGQGASYEQYF
16	TRBJ2-7	-	TRBV7-9	-	TGTGCCAGCAGTTTACTGGTGGGCAGGGGCCGTTATGAGCAGTACTTC	CASSLLVGRGRYEQYF
14	TRBJ1-1	-	TRBV7-6	-	TGTGCCAGCAACTCCCCCCAGGTCCTCACTGAAGCTTTCTTT	CASNSPQVLTEAFF
14	TRBJ1-4	-	TRBV10-3	-	TGTGCCATCAGCCAGGCAGGGAAGAGTGAAAAACTGTTTTTT	CAISQAGKSEKLFF
15	TRBJ2-6	TRBD1	TRBV5-1	-	TGCGCCAGCAGCACGGACAGGGCTGGGGCCAACGTCCTGACTTTC	CASSTDRAGANVLTF
15	TRBJ2-2	TRBD1	TRBV10-2	-	TGCGCCAGCAGTGAAGGACAGGACAACACCGGGGAGCTGTTTTTT	CASSEGQDNTGELFF
17	TRBJ1-1	TRBD1	TRBV28	-	TGTGCCAGCAGTTCCGACAGGGGGAGAGGACGGAACACTGAAGCTTTCTTT	CASSSDRGRGRNTEAFF
14	TRBJ1-1	TRBD1	TRBV7-9	-	TGTGCCAGCAGCCCGGGACAGTTGAACACTGAAGCTTTCTTT	CASSPGQLNTEAFF
17	TRBJ1-3	-	TRBV28	-	TGTGCCAGCAGTCCCCCTAATGCCCACCTTTCTGGAAACACCATATATTTT	CASSPPNAHLSGNTIYF
12	TRBJ1-6	-	TRBV27	-	TGTGCCAGCAGTTTAGTAAATTCACCCCTCCACTTT	CASSLVNSPLHF
11	TRBJ1-1	-	TRBV2	-	TGTGCCAGCAGTACAGGGTCCGGGGCTTTCTTT	CASSTGSGAFF
15	TRBJ2-4	TRBD1	TRBV11-1	-	TGTGCCAGCAGCTTACCCGGACAGGGTGGGCACATTCAGTACTTC	CASSLPGQGGHIQYF
16	TRBJ1-5	-	TRBV18	once	TGTGCCAGCTCACCACCAGGGGCCTACCACGGTCAGCCCCAGCATTTT	CASSPPGAYHGQPQHF
14	TRBJ1-3	TRBD1	TRBV2	-	TGTGCCAGTATGGGGACAGAACGAAGAAACACCATATATTTT	CASMGTERRNTIYF
18	TRBJ2-3	TRBD2	TRBV4-1	-	TGCGCCAGCAGCCAAGCTTACCCCCGTAGCGGGAGCACAGATACGCAGTATTTT	CASSQAYPRSGSTDTQYF
15	TRBJ2-5	TRBD1	TRBV2	once	TGTGCCAGCAGTAGAACAGGACAGGGGAGGGAGACCCAGTACTTC	CASSRTGQGRETQYF
13	TRBJ2-7	TRBD2	TRBV6-1	-	TGTGCCAGCCGGACTAGCGGGAGCGCCGAGCAGTACTTC	CASRTSGSAEQYF